The rows below give T cell receptor beta chains drawn from one sample of a study of blood T cell repertoires in COVID-19. Method: immunoSEQ multiplex PCR; TCRdb's copy keeps in-frame clones and lacks some. The table includes some 160,000 clones, around three quarters detected once. The specimen sequenced was peripheral blood. Receptors were obtained from a man between 65 and 80 years old with active or convalescent COVID-19. The CDR3 runs from the conserved cysteine through the conserved F or W. A D gene is named only where the DNA matches it firmly. The listing skips clone size in some rows; elsewhere it reads once, few, many or a size class.

TRBD2 | TRBJ2-7 | . | TRBV28 | TGTGCCAGCAGTTTGGGAGGGCCCGAACGTGAGCAGTACTTC | CASSLGGPEREQYF
. | TRBJ2-5 | . | TRBV5-1 | TGCGCCAGCAGCCTGATACCTGCGGGGCAAGAGACCCAGTACTTC | CASSLIPAGQETQYF
. | TRBJ2-5 | . | TRBV11-2 | TGTGCCAGCAGCCGATTCAGCGGCCAAGAGACCCAGTACTTC | CASSRFSGQETQYF
TRBD1 | TRBJ1-2 | few | TRBV12-3/TRBV12-4 | TGTGCCAGCAGTGGACAGGGTCGTAGGGGCTACACCTTC | CASSGQGRRGYTF
TRBD2 | TRBJ2-1 | . | TRBV5-1 | TGCGCCAGCAGCTTTTTAGGGTTGAGCAGCGGGAGCATGGATGAGCAGTTCTTC | CASSFLGLSSGSMDEQFF
TRBD1 | TRBJ1-1 | . | TRBV18 | TGTGCCGTACGACAGGGACAGAACACTGAAGCTTTCTTT | CAVRQGQNTEAFF
TRBD2 | TRBJ2-3 | . | TRBV29-1 | TGCAGCGTTGAGGGAAGCGGGGGGCAGGCAGATACGCAGTATTTT | CSVEGSGGQADTQYF
. | TRBJ2-3 | . | TRBV11-2 | TGTGCCAGCAGCTTAGATCGGGGGGCCGCAGATACGCAGTATTTT | CASSLDRGAADTQYF
. | TRBJ1-1 | . | TRBV19 | TGTGCCAGTAGTACCCCAGGGGTCGGCGCATTCTTT | CASSTPGVGAFF
. | TRBJ1-2 | once | TRBV3-1/TRBV3-2 | TGTGCCAGCAGCCAAGATCGTTTAATCAGCGGGACACGGCACACCTTC | CASSQDRLISGTRHTF
. | TRBJ1-1 | . | TRBV30 | TGTGCCTGGAGTGTAATGGGAGACACTGAAGCTTTCTTT | CAWSVMGDTEAFF
. | TRBJ1-6 | . | TRBV28 | TGTGCCAGCAGTTCTCCGGGACTCCTCTGGACTAATTCACCCCTCCACTTT | CASSSPGLLWTNSPLHF
. | TRBJ1-2 | . | TRBV29-1 | TGCAGCGTCCGCACGACAGCTAACTATGGCTACACCTTC | CSVRTTANYGYTF
. | TRBJ1-3 | . | TRBV27 | TGTGCCAGCACCAAACTTAAGAGGGCAAACTCTGGAAACACCATATATTTT | CASTKLKRANSGNTIYF
. | TRBJ1-4 | once | TRBV7-6 | TGTGCCAGCAGCTTAGCGAGCAGGATCACAACTAATGAAAAACTGTTTTTT | CASSLASRITTNEKLFF
. | TRBJ1-3 | . | TRBV6-1 | TGTGCCAGCAGTGGGGGCTGGGGGGGTGATGGAAACACCATATATTTT | CASSGGWGGDGNTIYF
TRBD1 | TRBJ1-1 | . | TRBV13 | TGTGCCAGCAGCAACAGGGGCGGGATGGGTATCACTGAAGCTTTCTTT | CASSNRGGMGITEAFF
. | TRBJ1-5 | . | TRBV21-1 | TGTGCCAGCAGCAAAGGCAGGAACAGGGAAAAATCTCAGCCCCAGCATTTT | CASSKGRNREKSQPQHF
TRBD2 | TRBJ2-3 | . | TRBV6-2/TRBV6-3 | TGTGCCAGCAGTTACTCTTCAGCGGGGGGCTTCACAGATACGCAGTATTTT | CASSYSSAGGFTDTQYF
. | TRBJ2-3 | . | TRBV9 | TGTGCCAGCAGCGTAGCTAATAGAGATACGCAGTATTTT | CASSVANRDTQYF
. | TRBJ1-2 | . | TRBV7-2 | TGTGCCAGCAGCTCCTCCCTAGGGGGTGGCTATGGCTACACCTTC | CASSSSLGGGYGYTF
. | TRBJ1-5 | . | TRBV30 | TGTGCCTGGAGTGTAAGTTGGCAGGGCCTTAATCAGCCCCAGCATTTT | CAWSVSWQGLNQPQHF
. | TRBJ1-6 | . | TRBV7-2 | TGTGCCAGCAGCAGAGGACAGAAGTCACCCCTCCACTTT | CASSRGQKSPLHF
. | TRBJ2-1 | . | TRBV24-1 | TGTGCCACCTCGAGGGGGGGCTCCTACAATGAGCAGTTCTTC | CATSRGGSYNEQFF
TRBD1 | TRBJ2-1 | . | TRBV6-5 | TGTGCCAGCAGTCCCGGGACAGGGGGTACCAATGAGCAGTTCTTC | CASSPGTGGTNEQFF
. | TRBJ1-1 | few | TRBV6-5 | TGTGCCAGCAGAGTACAGAAGAACACTGAAGCTTTCTTT | CASRVQKNTEAFF
. | TRBJ2-2 | . | TRBV7-9 | TGTGCCAGCACATCGGCAGGGATCCCCGGGGAGCTGTTTTTT | CASTSAGIPGELFF
. | TRBJ1-2 | few | TRBV5-6 | TGTGCCAGCAGCTTTCTTGGAGGAGGCTACACCTTC | CASSFLGGGYTF
TRBD1 | TRBJ2-7 | . | TRBV15 | TGTGCCACCAGCAGAGATAGGGGACAGACGATAACCTACGAGCAGTACTTC | CATSRDRGQTITYEQYF
TRBD2 | TRBJ2-2 | . | TRBV6-2/TRBV6-3 | TGTGCCAGCAGTTACGGACTAGGTCGCACCGGGGAGCTGTTTTTT | CASSYGLGRTGELFF
. | TRBJ1-1 | . | TRBV10-3 | TGTGCCATCAGTGAGTCGAACAGGCCGAACACTGAAGCTTTCTTT | CAISESNRPNTEAFF
. | TRBJ1-1 | . | TRBV5-1 | TGCGCCAGCAGCTTGGTACCGGGGGTGAACACTGAAGCTTTCTTT | CASSLVPGVNTEAFF
. | TRBJ1-1 | . | TRBV5-4 | TGTGCCAGCAGCTCTGAGCTGAACACTGAAGCTTTCTTT | CASSSELNTEAFF
. | TRBJ1-1 | . | TRBV15 | TGTGCCACCAGCAGAGGGGGAGTTACTGAAGCTTTCTTT | CATSRGGVTEAFF
. | TRBJ1-1 | . | TRBV7-6 | TGTGCCAGTAGTCGGGGGAATGGGAACACTGAAGCTTTCTTT | CASSRGNGNTEAFF
. | TRBJ1-1 | . | TRBV6-5 | TGTGCCAGCAGTTACTTGGGAGCCAACACTGAAGCTTTCTTT | CASSYLGANTEAFF
. | TRBJ1-1 | . | TRBV27 | TGTGCCAGCAGAATGGGGGCAGTGAACACTGAAGCTTTCTTT | CASRMGAVNTEAFF
. | TRBJ1-1 | . | TRBV2 | TGTGCCAGCACGGCAGACATGAACACTGAAGCTTTCTTT | CASTADMNTEAFF
. | TRBJ1-4 | . | TRBV7-9 | TGTGCCAGCAGCGCTGGGGCCAGTGCAACTAATGAAAAACTGTTTTTT | CASSAGASATNEKLFF
TRBD2 | TRBJ2-7 | once | TRBV6-5 | TGTGCCAGCAGTTACTCTAAAGCGGGGAGCTCCTACGAGCAGTACTTC | CASSYSKAGSSYEQYF
TRBD2 | TRBJ2-1 | . | TRBV27 | TGTGCCAACATCTGGCTAGCGGGAAAGGGGCCCTACAATGAGCAGTTCTTC | CANIWLAGKGPYNEQFF
. | TRBJ2-1 | . | TRBV5-1 | TGCGCCAGCAGCTTGGAGGGGACTTTTTACAATGAGCAGTTCTTC | CASSLEGTFYNEQFF
. | TRBJ1-1 | . | TRBV19 | TGTGCCAGTAGTATAAGAGTCAACACTGAAGCTTTCTTT | CASSIRVNTEAFF
. | TRBJ2-2 | . | TRBV7-2 | TGTGCCAGCAGCCAAATAGTCACCGGGGAGCTGTTTTTT | CASSQIVTGELFF
TRBD1 | TRBJ2-3 | . | TRBV5-1 | TGCGCCAGCAGCTCTTGGGGACAGGGGGTTGGAGGAGATACGCAGTATTTT | CASSSWGQGVGGDTQYF
TRBD1 | TRBJ2-1 | . | TRBV11-3 | TGTGCCAGCAGCGTATATACAGGGGGAGGGCAGTTCTTC | CASSVYTGGGQFF
TRBD2 | TRBJ2-3 | . | TRBV11-3 | TGTGCCAGCAGCTCAACTAGCGGGAACACAGATACGCAGTATTTT | CASSSTSGNTDTQYF
. | TRBJ1-2 | . | TRBV6-1 | TGTGCCAGCAGTGAAGCGGGCGATGGCCTTGGCTACACCTTC | CASSEAGDGLGYTF
. | TRBJ1-6 | few | TRBV7-3 | TGTGCCAGCAGCTTACCCGATAATTCACCCCTCCACTTT | CASSLPDNSPLHF
. | TRBJ1-1 | . | TRBV5-1 | TGCGCCAGCAGCTTGTCGGTGCCGAACACTGAAGCTTTCTTT | CASSLSVPNTEAFF
. | TRBJ2-7 | . | TRBV5-4 | TGTGCCAGCAGCTTGGGGCAGCCGGGTAGGGAGCAGTACTTC | CASSLGQPGREQYF
TRBD1 | TRBJ2-7 | . | TRBV7-9 | TGTGCCAGCAGCCCCACAGGTTTACAGGGGGCAAACAACGAGCAGTACTTC | CASSPTGLQGANNEQYF
TRBD1 | TRBJ1-5 | . | TRBV7-6 | TGTGCCAGCAGCGCCACGTACAGGGGACGGCGGCAGCCCCAGCATTTT | CASSATYRGRRQPQHF
. | TRBJ1-3 | . | TRBV20-1 | TGCAGTGCTAGTCAGGGGAGAGGAAACACCATATATTTT | CSASQGRGNTIYF
. | TRBJ1-6 | . | TRBV3-1/TRBV3-2 | TGTGCCAGCAGCCAACAGAATAATTCACCCCTCCACTTT | CASSQQNNSPLHF
. | TRBJ1-1 | . | TRBV18 | TGTGCCAGCTCACCAGAATCGGGGAACACTGAAGCTTTCTTT | CASSPESGNTEAFF
. | TRBJ1-6 | . | TRBV2 | TGTGCCAGCAGTTCCGGGGGGGGATCACCCCTCCACTTT | CASSSGGGSPLHF
. | TRBJ2-5 | . | TRBV27 | TGTGCCAGCAGTTTATCCCTTGGCCAGACCCAGTACTTC | CASSLSLGQTQYF